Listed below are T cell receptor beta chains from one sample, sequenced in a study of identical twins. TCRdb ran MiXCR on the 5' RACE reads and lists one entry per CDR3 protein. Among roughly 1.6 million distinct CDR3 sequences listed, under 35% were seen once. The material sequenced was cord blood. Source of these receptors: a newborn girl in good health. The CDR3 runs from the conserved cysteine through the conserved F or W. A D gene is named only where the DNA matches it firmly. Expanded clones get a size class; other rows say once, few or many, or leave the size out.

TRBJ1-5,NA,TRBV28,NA,CASGGTFSNQPQHF,TGTGCCAGCGGAGGCACCTTTAGCAATCAGCCCCAGCATTTT
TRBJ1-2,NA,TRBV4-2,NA,CASSRNAYGYTF,TGTGCCAGCAGCCGCAACGCCTATGGCTACACCTTC
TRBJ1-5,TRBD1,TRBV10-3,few,CAISPDRGLYQPQHF,TGTGCCATCAGTCCGGACAGGGGGCTGTATCAGCCCCAGCATTTT
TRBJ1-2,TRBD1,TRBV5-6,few,CASSWLGQGIYGYTF,TGTGCCAGCAGCTGGCTGGGACAGGGAATCTATGGCTACACCTTC
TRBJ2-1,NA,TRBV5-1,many,CASSLGVPRHEQFF,TGCGCCAGCAGCTTGGGGGTCCCAAGGCATGAGCAGTTCTTC
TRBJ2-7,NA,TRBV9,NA,CASSVGGGRVYEQYF,TGTGCCAGCAGCGTAGGAGGAGGGAGAGTCTACGAGCAGTACTTC
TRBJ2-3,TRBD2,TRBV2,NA,CASSELSSGPSTDTQYF,TGTGCCAGCAGTGAGCTATCTAGCGGACCTAGCACAGATACGCAGTATTTT
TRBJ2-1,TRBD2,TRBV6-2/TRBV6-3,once,CASSSSGVFHSNSYNEQFF,TGTGCCAGCAGTTCTAGCGGGGTTTTTCACTCTAACTCCTACAATGAGCAGTTCTTC
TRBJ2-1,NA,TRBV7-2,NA,CASSQGLSYDEQFF,TGTGCCAGCAGCCAGGGGCTGTCTTACGATGAGCAGTTCTTC
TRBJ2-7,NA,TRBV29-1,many,CSVTGTDTSYEQYF,TGCAGCGTCACCGGGACGGATACCTCCTACGAGCAGTACTTC
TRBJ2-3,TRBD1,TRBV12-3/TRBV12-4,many,CASRQGASDTQYF,TGTGCCAGCAGGCAGGGGGCGTCAGATACGCAGTATTTT
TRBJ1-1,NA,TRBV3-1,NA,CASSQDLESGNTEAFF,TGTGCCAGCAGCCAAGATTTGGAGTCAGGGAACACTGAAGCTTTCTTT
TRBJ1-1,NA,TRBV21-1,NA,CASSTLVAGAHEQGNTEAFF,TGTGCCAGCAGCACCCTCGTAGCGGGAGCCCATGAGCAGGGAAACACTGAAGCTTTCTTT
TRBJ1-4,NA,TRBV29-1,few,CSVAQGPRAATNEKLFF,TGCAGCGTTGCTCAGGGCCCAAGAGCTGCAACTAATGAAAAACTGTTTTTT
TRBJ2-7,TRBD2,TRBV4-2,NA,CASSQRLAGAGYNEQYF,TGTGCCAGCAGCCAAAGGCTAGCGGGAGCAGGGTACAATGAGCAGTACTTC
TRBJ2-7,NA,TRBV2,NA,CAIKGKRFPYEQYF,TGTGCCATAAAGGGGAAGCGGTTCCCCTACGAGCAGTACTTC
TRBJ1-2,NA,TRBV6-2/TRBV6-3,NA,CASNLRGTNYGYTF,TGTGCCAGCAACTTACGTGGGACTAACTATGGCTACACCTTC
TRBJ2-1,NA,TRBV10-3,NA,CAISESGDIYNEQFF,TGTGCCATCAGTGAGTCGGGCGACATCTACAATGAGCAGTTCTTC
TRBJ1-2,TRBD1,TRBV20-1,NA,CSARPPMTGRNYGYTF,TGCAGTGCTAGACCCCCGATGACAGGGCGGAACTATGGCTACACCTTC
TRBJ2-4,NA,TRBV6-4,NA,CANSDSGKNIQYF,TGTGCCAACAGTGACTCGGGGAAAAACATTCAGTACTTC
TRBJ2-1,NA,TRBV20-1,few,CSAMTRLSYNEQFF,TGCAGTGCTATGACGAGACTCTCCTACAATGAGCAGTTCTTC
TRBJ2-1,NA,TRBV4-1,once,CASCQVYNEQFF,TGCGCCAGCTGCCAAGTCTACAATGAGCAGTTCTTC
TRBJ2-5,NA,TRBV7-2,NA,CASSLVWRGRYNEQYF,TGTGCCAGCAGCTTAGTTTGGCGGGGCCGTTACAATGAGCAGTACTTC
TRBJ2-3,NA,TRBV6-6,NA,CASRATVRATDTQYF,TGTGCCAGCAGGGCGACAGTCAGGGCAACAGATACGCAGTATTTT
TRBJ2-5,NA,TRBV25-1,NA,CASVGRETQYF,TGTGCCAGCGTGGGAAGGGAGACCCAGTACTTC
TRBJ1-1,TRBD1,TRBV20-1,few,CSAPDRGGNTEAFF,TGCAGTGCTCCAGACAGGGGAGGGAACACTGAAGCTTTCTTT
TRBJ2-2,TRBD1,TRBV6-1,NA,CASSHRGVPGELFF,TGTGCCAGCAGTCACAGGGGGGTGCCCGGGGAGCTGTTTTTT
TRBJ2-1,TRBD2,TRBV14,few,CASRQSGLAYNEQFF,TGTGCCAGCAGACAATCCGGACTAGCGTACAATGAGCAGTTCTTC
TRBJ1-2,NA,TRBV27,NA,CASGKGIHYGYTF,TGTGCCAGCGGGAAAGGGATTCACTATGGCTACACCTTC
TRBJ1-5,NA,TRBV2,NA,CASSDPSAGYQPQHF,TGTGCCAGCAGCGATCCCTCGGCGGGATATCAGCCCCAGCATTTT
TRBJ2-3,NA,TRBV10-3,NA,CAISAQGGPRDTQYF,TGTGCCATCAGTGCCCAGGGGGGGCCGCGCGATACGCAGTATTTT
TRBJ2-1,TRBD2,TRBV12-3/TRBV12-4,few,CASTPGLAGVNEQFF,TGTGCCAGCACCCCGGGACTAGCGGGGGTCAATGAGCAGTTCTTC
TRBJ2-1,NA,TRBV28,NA,CASTQRLSYNEQFF,TGTGCCAGCACCCAACGCCTCTCCTACAATGAGCAGTTCTTC
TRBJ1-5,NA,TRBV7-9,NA,CASSPGGSSQPQHF,TGTGCCAGCAGTCCCGGGGGGTCCAGTCAGCCCCAGCATTTT
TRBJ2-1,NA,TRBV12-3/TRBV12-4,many,CASSRSDLQRDEQFF,TGTGCCAGCAGCCGATCGGACCTCCAGCGGGATGAGCAGTTCTTC
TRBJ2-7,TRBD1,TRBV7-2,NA,CASSPRQGVHEQYF,TGTGCCAGCAGCCCCCGACAGGGAGTCCACGAGCAGTACTTC
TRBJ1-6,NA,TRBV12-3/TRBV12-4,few,CASSSQLSPLHF,TGTGCCAGCAGTTCCCAACTATCACCCCTCCACTTT
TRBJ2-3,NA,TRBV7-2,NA,CASSSRGRVTDTQYF,TGTGCCAGCAGCTCTAGGGGCCGAGTGACAGATACGCAGTATTTT
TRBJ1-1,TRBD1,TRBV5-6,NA,CASSSATGQGRDVMNTEAFF,TGTGCCAGCAGCTCCGCGACAGGACAGGGGAGGGATGTCATGAACACTGAAGCTTTCTTT
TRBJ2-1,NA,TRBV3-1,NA,CASSQGKWSYNEQFF,TGTGCCAGCAGCCAAGGCAAGTGGTCCTACAATGAGCAGTTCTTC
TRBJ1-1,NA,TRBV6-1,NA,CASRIQEKSTEAFF,TGTGCCAGCAGAATACAGGAAAAGAGCACTGAAGCTTTCTTT
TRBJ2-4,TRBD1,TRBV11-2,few,CASRDRQGPDIQYF,TGTGCCAGCAGAGATCGACAGGGTCCGGACATTCAGTACTTC
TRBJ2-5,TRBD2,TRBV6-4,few,CASQTSGQETQYF,TGTGCCAGCCAGACTAGCGGTCAAGAGACCCAGTACTTC
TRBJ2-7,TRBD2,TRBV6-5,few,CASRGSGRGTYEQYF,TGTGCCAGCAGGGGTAGCGGGAGGGGCACCTACGAGCAGTACTTC
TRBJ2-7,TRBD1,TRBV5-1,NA,CASTFRTGSSYEQYF,TGCGCCAGCACATTTCGGACAGGGAGCTCCTACGAGCAGTACTTC
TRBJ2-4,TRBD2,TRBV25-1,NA,CASTSGIAKNIQYF,TGTGCCAGCACTAGCGGGATAGCCAAAAACATTCAGTACTTC
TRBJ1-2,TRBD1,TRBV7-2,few,CASSPTPTGSLDGYTF,TGTGCCAGCAGCCCAACACCGACAGGGAGCTTGGATGGCTACACCTTC
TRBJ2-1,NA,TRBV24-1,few,CATSDRGQFNEQFF,TGTGCCACCAGTGACCGAGGGCAGTTCAATGAGCAGTTCTTC
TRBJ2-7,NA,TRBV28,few,CASSPSPGPITGYEQYF,TGTGCCAGCAGTCCGTCACCAGGGCCCATTACGGGGTACGAGCAGTACTTC
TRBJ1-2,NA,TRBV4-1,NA,CASSQAQAYGYTF,TGCGCCAGCAGCCAAGCACAGGCCTATGGCTACACCTTC
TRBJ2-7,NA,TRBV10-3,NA,CAISEDWGAGSSYEQYF,TGTGCCATCAGTGAGGATTGGGGGGCAGGTAGCTCCTACGAGCAGTACTTC
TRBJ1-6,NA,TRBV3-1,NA,CASSQDIGSNSPLHF,TGTGCCAGCAGCCAAGATATCGGGAGTAATTCACCCCTCCACTTT
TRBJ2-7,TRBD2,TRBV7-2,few,CASSLGLVGGEQYF,TGTGCCAGCAGCTTGGGACTCGTCGGGGGGGAGCAGTACTTC
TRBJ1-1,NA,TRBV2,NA,CASSESRDTEAFF,TGTGCCAGCAGTGAAAGCAGGGACACTGAAGCTTTCTTT
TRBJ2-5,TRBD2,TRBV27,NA,CASSLIAGGREETQYF,TGTGCCAGCAGTTTGATTGCGGGGGGCCGGGAAGAGACCCAGTACTTC
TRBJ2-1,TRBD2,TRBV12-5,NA,CASGLVLAGGPNEQFF,TGTGCTAGTGGTTTGGTACTAGCGGGGGGGCCCAATGAGCAGTTCTTC
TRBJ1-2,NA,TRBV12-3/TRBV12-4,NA,CASSTPGYGYTF,TGTGCCAGCAGCACCCCCGGCTATGGCTACACCTTC
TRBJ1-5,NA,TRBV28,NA,CASSPRSIRPSNQPQHF,TGTGCCAGCAGTCCTCGATCGATCCGACCTAGCAATCAGCCCCAGCATTTT
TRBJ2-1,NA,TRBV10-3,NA,CAISETGGQYNEQFF,TGTGCCATCAGTGAGACGGGGGGCCAATACAATGAGCAGTTCTTC
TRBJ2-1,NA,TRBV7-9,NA,CASSLEAVNEQFF,TGTGCCAGCAGCTTAGAGGCTGTCAATGAGCAGTTCTTC